Each of the 32 T cell receptor beta chains below was sequenced from the same sample in a study of blood T cells in healthy people across ages. Together with a sample-barcoded 5' primer, a J-beta primer mix was included in a second PCR lasting about 7 to 11 cycles. TCRdb called the 5' RACE reads again in MiXCR, with one record for every CDR3 protein. The sample lists more than 650,000 distinct CDR3 sequences, about a fifth occurring once. Sequences were obtained from blood. The receptors stem from a man in his 70s in good health.

The chain uses TRBV29-1 and TRBJ2-2; 7 bases match TRBD1. V dropped 7 bases and J dropped 5; count of bases not matched to a gene: 4. The CDR3 runs to 12 residues. Per germline, CDR1 SQVTM and CDR2 ANQGSEA. For the CDR3, the DNA is TGCAGCGCGCAGGGGGTGACCGGGGAGCTGTTTTTT. Translated, it gives CSAQGVTGELFF.

This clonotype showed up many times. The rearrangement links TRBV12-3 or TRBV12-4 to TRBJ1-2, with D hard to call. This CDR3 is built from 13 residues. V lost 6 bases to trimming and J lost 4 bases, with 12 bases between them. CDR3 region: CASSLGGAYGYTF. CDR3 sequence (DNA): TGTGCCAGCAGCCTGGGAGGTGCCTATGGCTACACCTTC.

The rearrangement uses TRBV7-2 and TRBJ2-2; TRBD2 aligns across 12 bases. Trimming at V came to 1 base and at J to 7 bases, leaving 4 bases not matched to a gene. CDR1 is SGHTA and CDR2 is FQGNSA in the germline V gene. There are 16 residues in the CDR3. CDR3 region: CASSLGTSGDGGELFF. CDR3 bases: TGTGCCAGCAGCTTAGGGACTAGCGGGGATGGCGGGGAGCTGTTTTTT.

This clonotype was counted at least ten times. The gene calls are TRBV12-3 or TRBV12-4 and TRBJ2-4; 7 bases are a match to TRBD2. The CDR3 is 16 residues long. V shed 5 bases and J 7 bases; nucleotides not matched to a gene: 14. This CDR3 is CASSPSPGGSWNIQYF. The DNA for the CDR3 is TGTGCCAGCAGTCCCTCGCCGGGGGGAAGTTGGAACATTCAGTACTTC.

The rearrangement uses TRBV7-2 and TRBJ1-4; perhaps TRBD1 as D (5 bases). There are 15 residues in the CDR3. Germline V gives CDR1 SGHTA, CDR2 FQGNSA. Trimming stripped 4 bases from V and 8 bases from J, with 17 bases between. The CDR3 coding sequence is TGTGCCAGCAGCTCGGAATCAGGGTGGGGGGAAAAACTGTTTTTT. It encodes CASSSESGWGEKLFF. Full variable domain (rest looked up from reference TRBV7-2 and TRBJ1-4): GAGVSQSPSNKVTEKGKDVELRCDPISGHTALYWYRQSLGQGLEFLIYFQGNSAPDKSGLPSDRFSAERTGGSVSTLTIQRTQQEDSAVYLCASSSESGWGEKLFFGSGTQLSVL.

There are a few counts of this clonotype. V and J are TRBV15 and TRBJ1-4, with 7 bases fitting TRBD1. Germline loops: CDR1 LNHNV, CDR2 YYDKDF (reference sequence). Trimming cost V 0 bases and J 4 bases; bases outside gene matches: 2. The CDR3 length is 15 residues. The DNA of the CDR3 is TGTGCCACCAGCAGAGACAGGGGGGATAATGAAAAACTGTTTTTT. Protein: CATSRDRGDNEKLFF.

This clonotype has ten or more counts. This chain links TRBV10-3 with TRBJ2-7; maybe TRBD1 (6 bases). The CDR3 totals 13 residues. Between the trimmed V and J ends, which lost 2 bases and 2 bases, there was a span of 7 bases. Germline assignment: CDR1 ENHRY and CDR2 SYGVKD. CDR3 protein: CAISEGQTYEQYF. CDR3 DNA: TGTGCCATCAGTGAGGGACAGACCTACGAGCAGTACTTC.

The chain employs TRBV29-1 and TRBJ2-5; D is ambiguous. The CDR3 is made up of 10 amino acids. CDR1 is SQVTM, CDR2 ANQGSEA, per germline. V gave up 4 bases and J gave up 5 bases, with 5 bases separating them. For the CDR3, the DNA is TGCAGCGTTGGGACGGAGACCCAGTACTTC. Translated, it gives CSVGTETQYF.

This clonotype was counted a few times. DNA for the CDR3: TGCGCCAGCAGTGAGTCGCAGGGGGGCTATGGCTACACCTTC. Encoded protein: CASSESQGGYGYTF. This sequence joins TRBV10-1 and TRBJ1-2; 7 nucleotides line up with TRBD1. Germline CDR1 is WNHNN and CDR2 is SYGVQD (reference sequence). CDR3 length: 14 amino acids. J lost 4 bases, V lost 0 bases, and 2 bases had no gene match.

In its sample, this clonotype was seen a few times. This rearrangement joins TRBV12-3 or TRBV12-4 to TRBJ2-1; D is tentatively TRBD1 or TRBD2 (5 bases each). Trimming left V 2 bases short and J 7 bases short, with 18 bases between. CDR3 length: 16 amino acids. For the CDR3, the DNA is TGTGCCAGCAGTTTACACACGGCAGGGAGTAAGAATGAGCAGTTCTTC. Its protein is CASSLHTAGSKNEQFF.

This clonotype was picked up a small number of times. The rearrangement joins TRBV5-1 to TRBJ1-4, with TRBD1 matching over 7 bases. The germline V gene encodes CDR1 SGHRS and CDR2 YFSETQ. V shed 4 bases and J 7 bases; nucleotides not matched to a gene: 10. The CDR3 spans 15 residues. In DNA, the CDR3 is TGCGCCAGCAGCCCAGGACAGGCCCTGGGTGAAAAACTGTTTTTT. This gives the protein CASSPGQALGEKLFF.

This chain joins TRBV12-3 or TRBV12-4 and TRBJ2-1; D call uncertain. Trimming removed 6 bases at V and 16 bases at J, with 16 bases between. The CDR3 extends over 11 amino acids. The CDR3 here is CASSRRSMEFF. DNA of the CDR3: TGTGCCAGCAGCCGAAGATCGATGGAATTCTTC.

This clonotype was recorded a few times. The chain links TRBV29-1 to TRBJ1-1; D is possibly TRBD1 (5 bases). Trimming cost V 6 bases and J 5 bases, with 25 bases left between them. From germline, CDR1 is SQVTM and CDR2 ANQGSEA. The CDR3 length is 16 residues. The CDR3 nucleotides read TGCAGCGTCGGTACAAGAGGACAAATCTCCGGGACTGAAGCTTTCTTT. It encodes CSVGTRGQISGTEAFF.

This clonotype was found a few times. V is TRBV5-1 and J is TRBJ2-2; D gene unclear. Per germline, CDR1 SGHRS and CDR2 YFSETQ. The germline V and J ends were trimmed by 1 base and 4 bases, with 11 bases remaining between them. The CDR3 runs to 15 residues. CDR3 sequence reads: CASSLTSLGTGELFF. The CDR3 region has the DNA TGCGCCAGCAGCTTGACCAGTCTCGGCACCGGGGAGCTGTTTTTT.

In its sample, this clonotype was seen many times. V is TRBV7-9 and J is TRBJ1-5; 9 nucleotides line up with TRBD1. This CDR3 is 14 amino acids long. The germline V gene has CDR1 SEHNR and CDR2 FQNEAQ (reference sequence). The V gene end was trimmed by 5 bases and the J gene end by 10 bases; junction bases not matched to a gene: 9. CDR3 bases: TGTGCCAGCAGCGATATGACAGGGGGTAAACCCCAGCATTTT. Protein sequence: CASSDMTGGKPQHF.

This chain links TRBV11-2 with TRBJ2-2; 10 bases match TRBD1. The CDR3 is 15 residues long. The V gene's germline CDR1 is SGHAT and CDR2 FQNNGV. V gave up 5 bases and J gave up 8 bases; unmatched junction bases: 8. The CDR3 coding sequence is TGTGCCAGCAGCCCACTGGGACAGGGGAGGGGGGAGCTGTTTTTT. Translating gives CASSPLGQGRGELFF.

A single count supports this clonotype. The chain employs TRBV4-3 and TRBJ2-3, with 8 bases fitting TRBD2. Germline CDR1 and CDR2: LGHNA and YSLEER. J was trimmed by 12 bases and V by 1 base; bases with no gene match: 12. The CDR3 totals 15 residues. The CDR3 DNA sequence: TGCGCCAGCAGCCAAGGAACTAGCGGCACAGATAGACAGTATTTT. As protein: CASSQGTSGTDRQYF.

This clonotype turned up a few times. The rearrangement links TRBV20-1 to TRBJ2-4; the match to TRBD1 covers 7 bases. The trim removed 6 bases at V and 2 bases at J, leaving 10 bases unmatched. Germline V CDR1 and CDR2: DFQATT, SNEGSKA (reference sequence). The CDR3 has 15 residues. CDR3 sequence reads: CSANTGAVTKNIQYF. DNA for the CDR3: TGCAGTGCGAACACAGGGGCCGTTACCAAAAACATTCAGTACTTC.

This clonotype was seen a few times. This chain joins TRBV10-3 and TRBJ2-6, with TRBD1 matching 9 bases. V lost 4 bases, J lost 4 bases, and 14 bases stayed unmatched. From germline, CDR1 is ENHRY and CDR2 SYGVKD. The CDR3 loop spans 19 amino acids. The CDR3 region is CAISASPGTGLSGANVLTF. CDR3 DNA sequence: TGTGCCATCAGTGCCAGTCCCGGGACAGGGTTGAGCGGGGCCAACGTCCTGACTTTC.

The chain employs TRBV20-1 and TRBJ1-2; the match to TRBD1 covers 9 bases. V lost 4 bases, J lost 7 bases, and 7 bases stayed unmatched. The CDR3 loop spans 13 amino acids. Germline V gene sequence: CDR1 DFQATT, CDR2 SNEGSKA (reference sequence). The CDR3 DNA follows: TGCAGTGCTATTCGACAGGGGGGCTTTGGCTACACCTTC. It codes for CSAIRQGGFGYTF.

This clonotype occurred many times. The chain carries TRBV12-3 or TRBV12-4 and TRBJ1-3; D not certain. The CDR3 loop spans 15 amino acids. The V end lost 3 bases, the J end lost 0 bases, and 9 bases lay between the germline ends. The CDR3 DNA is TGTGCCAGCAGTTTGATCCCAGGCTCTGGAAACACCATATATTTT. It codes for CASSLIPGSGNTIYF.

The chain combines TRBV7-2 with TRBJ1-1; no clear D gene. Between the trimmed V and J ends, which lost 4 bases and 0 bases, there was a span of 9 bases. Germline V gives CDR1 SGHTA, CDR2 FQGNSA. This CDR3 is built from 14 residues. The CDR3 sequence is CASSWAFMNTEAFF. The CDR3 nucleotides read TGTGCCAGCAGCTGGGCATTCATGAACACTGAAGCTTTCTTT. The full variable domain, rest sourced from reference TRBV7-2 and TRBJ1-1, is GAGVSQSPSNKVTEKGKDVELRCDPISGHTALYWYRQSLGQGLEFLIYFQGNSAPDKSGLPSDRFSAERTGGSVSTLTIQRTQQEDSAVYLCASSWAFMNTEAFFGQGTRLTVV.

Comment on this clonotype: Germline and junction disagree at one end, which may indicate a read error. V gene TRBV20-1 combines with J gene TRBJ1-2; D perhaps matches TRBD1 (5 bases). The CDR3 covers 14 residues. The V gene's germline CDR1 is DFQATT and CDR2 SNEGSKA (reference sequence). The CDR3 nucleotides are TGCAGTGCTAGAGATCGGGCAGGGAATGGTGGCCACACCTTC. Protein sequence: CSARDRAGNGGHTF.

J is TRBJ2-7 and V is TRBV28; D is perhaps TRBD1 (6 bases). Per germline, CDR1 MDHEN and CDR2 SYDVKM. V was pared by 4 bases and J by 7 bases, with 17 bases between. The CDR3 is made up of 14 amino acids. CDR3 protein: CASSSGTPIREQYV. In nucleotides, the CDR3 is TGTGCCAGCAGTTCCGGGACACCGATTCGGGAGCAGTACGTC.

The CDR3 DNA reads as TGCAGTGCTAGTGGGTCCGACTCCTACGAGCAGTACTTC. Translation gives CSASGSDSYEQYF. This chain links TRBV20-1 with TRBJ2-7; D gene unclear. Germline CDR1 and CDR2: DFQATT and SNEGSKA (reference sequence). The V end lost 3 bases, the J end lost 0 bases, and 9 bases lay between the germline ends. This CDR3 spans 13 amino acids.

The rearrangement links TRBV6-5 to TRBJ2-2, with TRBD2 as a possible D gene (6 bases). The CDR3 has 15 residues. In germline, CDR1 is MNHEY, CDR2 SVGAGI. Trimming left V 4 bases short and J 5 bases short, with 14 bases between. CDR3 sequence: CASSLLGLRTGELFF. Here the CDR3 DNA reads TGTGCCAGCAGTTTATTGGGACTTCGAACCGGGGAGCTGTTTTTT.

In its sample, this clonotype was seen a few times. CDR3 sequence (DNA): TGTGCCAGCAGCAGGACAGGGTACGGCACAGATACGCAGTATTTT. As protein: CASSRTGYGTDTQYF. J is TRBJ2-3 and V is TRBV7-7; 8 bases agree with TRBD1. V shed 5 bases, J shed 1 base, and the junction held 5 bases outside the gene matches. Germline V lookup: CDR1 SSHAT, CDR2 FNYEAQ (reference sequence). CDR3 length: 15 residues.

This clonotype has a handful of counts. The chain joins TRBV7-7 to TRBJ2-1, with D perhaps given as TRBD1 or TRBD2 (5 bases each). The V and J ends lost 5 bases and 4 bases respectively, with 18 bases between them. The CDR3 is 16 residues long. Germline CDR1 and CDR2: SSHAT and FNYEAQ (reference sequence). CDR3 DNA sequence: TGTGCCAGCAGCCTGGGACCGGTACCGCCATACAATGAGCAGTTCTTC. It yields the protein CASSLGPVPPYNEQFF. The whole variable domain, remainder taken from reference TRBV7-7 and TRBJ2-1, is GAGVSQSPRYKVTKRGQDVTLRCDPISSHATLYWYQQALGQGPEFLTYFNYEAQPDKSGLPSDRFSAERPEGSISTLTIQRTEQRDSAMYRCASSLGPVPPYNEQFFGPGTRLTVL.

The sample holds many counts of this clonotype. The gene calls are TRBV5-1 and TRBJ2-6; D not resolved. The ends were cut back, 0 bases at V and 2 bases at J, with 9 bases in the middle. Per the germline V gene, CDR1 is SGHRS and CDR2 is YFSETQ. CDR3 size: 16 residues. The CDR3 coding sequence is TGCGCCAGCAGCTTGGCTGAAACCGCTGGGGCCAACGTCCTGACTTTC. Its translation: CASSLAETAGANVLTF.

In this sample, this clonotype turned up many times. This rearrangement joins TRBV7-2 to TRBJ1-6; D is ambiguous. Germline V CDR1 and CDR2: SGHTA, FQGNSA. V was shortened by 3 bases and J by 7 bases, with 4 bases between the two germline ends. This CDR3 has 12 residues. The CDR3 DNA follows: TGTGCCAGCAGCTTCCAGAATTCACCCCTCCACTTT. Residues: CASSFQNSPLHF.

Only a few counts were recorded for this clonotype. The chain combines TRBV10-3 with TRBJ2-7; perhaps TRBD1 as D (5 bases). The V end lost 6 bases, the J end lost 3 bases, and 9 bases lay between the germline ends. This CDR3 spans 12 amino acids. The germline gives CDR1 ENHRY, CDR2 SYGVKD. CDR3 in DNA: TGTGCCATCAGGTCCCAGGGCTACGAGCAGTACTTC. This translates into CAIRSQGYEQYF.

V is TRBV5-1 and J is TRBJ2-7; D is perhaps TRBD2 (6 bases). Trimming stripped 0 bases from V and 0 bases from J, with 16 bases between. Looked up from germline, CDR1 is SGHRS and CDR2 is YFSETQ. The CDR3 totals 17 residues. The CDR3 loop is CASSLADAGQSSYEQYF. The CDR3, as DNA: TGCGCCAGCAGCTTGGCCGATGCGGGGCAGAGCTCCTACGAGCAGTACTTC.